This T cell receptor beta chain was identified in a study of shared clonotypes between healthy human individuals. Overall study findings and caveats: Estimated clonotype richness was generally higher in naive than memory subsets.

Germline loops: CDR1 SGHVS, CDR2 FQNEAQ. V lost 4 bases, J lost 1 base, and 8 bases stayed unmatched. CDR3 length equals 18 residues. With regard to this clone: Its specificity is unknown.

The naive CD8 population came from CD45RO-negative cells selected for CCR7, without terminally differentiated effector memory CD45RA+ cells. Recent vaccinations or acute infections were absent in the healthy HIV-negative adult donors. Only in-frame clones appear in the TCRdb table, and some are missing; sequencing was by immunoSEQ multiplex PCR. The data contain millions of clones, 85% to 95% of them seen just once; the ten biggest clones take up more than 0.95%. This sequence originates from a young man in good health. The chain employs TRBV7-8 and TRBJ2-7, with 15 bases lining up with TRBD2. Source material: naive CD8+ T cells sorted from blood. DNA for the CDR3: TGTGCCAGCAGCTGGGGACTAGCGGGAGGCCCAATTTCCTACGAGCAGTACTTC. Translation gives CASSWGLAGGPISYEQYF.